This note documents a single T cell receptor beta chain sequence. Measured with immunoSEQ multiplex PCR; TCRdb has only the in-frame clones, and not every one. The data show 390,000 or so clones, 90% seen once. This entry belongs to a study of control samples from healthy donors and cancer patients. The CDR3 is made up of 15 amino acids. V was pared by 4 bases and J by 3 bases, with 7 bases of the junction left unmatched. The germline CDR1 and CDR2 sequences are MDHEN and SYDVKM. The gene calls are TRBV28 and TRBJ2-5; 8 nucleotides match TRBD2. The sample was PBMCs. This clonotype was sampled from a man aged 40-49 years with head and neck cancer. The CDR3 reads CASSSAPGGEETQYF. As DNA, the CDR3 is TGTGCCAGCAGTTCCGCACCGGGGGGGGAAGAGACCCAGTACTTC.